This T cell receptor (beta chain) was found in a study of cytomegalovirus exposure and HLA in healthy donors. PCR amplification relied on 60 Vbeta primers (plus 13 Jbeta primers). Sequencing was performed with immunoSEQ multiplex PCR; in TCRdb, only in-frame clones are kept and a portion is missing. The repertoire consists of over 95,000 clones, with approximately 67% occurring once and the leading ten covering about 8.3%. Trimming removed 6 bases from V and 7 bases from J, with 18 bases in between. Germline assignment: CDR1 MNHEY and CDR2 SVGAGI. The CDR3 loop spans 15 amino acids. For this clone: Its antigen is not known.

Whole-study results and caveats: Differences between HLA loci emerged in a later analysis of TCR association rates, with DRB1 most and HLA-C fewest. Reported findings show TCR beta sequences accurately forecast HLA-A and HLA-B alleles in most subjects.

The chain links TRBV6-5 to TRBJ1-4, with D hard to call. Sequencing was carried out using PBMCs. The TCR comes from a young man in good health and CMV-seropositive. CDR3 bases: TGTGCCAGCAGCGAGAACGGGAACTGGGGTGAAAAACTGTTTTTT. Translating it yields CASSENGNWGEKLFF.